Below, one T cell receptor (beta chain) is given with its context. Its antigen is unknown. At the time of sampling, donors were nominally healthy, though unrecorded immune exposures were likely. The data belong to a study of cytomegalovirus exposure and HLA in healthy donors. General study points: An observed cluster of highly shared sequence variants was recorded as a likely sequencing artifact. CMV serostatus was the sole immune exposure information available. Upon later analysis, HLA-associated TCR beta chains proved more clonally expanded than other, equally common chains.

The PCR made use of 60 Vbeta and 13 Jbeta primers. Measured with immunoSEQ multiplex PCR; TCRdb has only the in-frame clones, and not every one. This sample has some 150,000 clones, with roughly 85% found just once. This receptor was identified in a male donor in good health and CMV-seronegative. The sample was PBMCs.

In DNA form, the CDR3 reads TGTGCCAGCAGCGGGCAAGGAGGCGCTTTCTACGAGCAGTACTTC. It yields the protein CASSGQGGAFYEQYF. The chain couples TRBV9 to TRBJ2-7; weak D call: TRBD2 (5 bases). This CDR3 has 15 amino acids. Germline V lookup: CDR1 SGDLS, CDR2 YYNGEE. Trimming stripped 3 bases from V and 3 bases from J, with 16 bases between. Full variable domain (outside the CDR3, taken from reference TRBV9 and TRBJ2-7): DSGVTQTPKHLITATGQRVTLRCSPRSGDLSVYWYQQSLDQGLQFLIQYYNGEERAKGNILERFSAQQFPDLHSELNLSSLELGDSALYFCASSGQGGAFYEQYFGPGTRLTVT.